This TCR beta chain stems from a study of identical twins. Study results and caveats: Models underestimated TCR alpha sharing (out-of-frame) in monozygotic twins.

A universal primer binding site was introduced by template switching. The final cDNA contained unique molecular identifiers. From the 5' RACE reads, TCRdb called clonotypes with MiXCR, one entry per CDR3 protein. Here the sample spans approximately 1.8 million distinct CDR3 sequences, about 30% being singletons. This CDR3 comprises 16 residues. As to this clonotype: The antigen is not known. A read error is possible here, since a much larger clone lies one base away.

V is TRBV12-3 or TRBV12-4 and J is TRBJ2-1; 10 bases agree with TRBD2. The sequenced sample was cord blood. The receptor was derived from a newborn girl in good health. Here the CDR3 reads CASGLLGLAVYNEQFF. The DNA for the CDR3 is TGTGCCAGCGGTTTACTCGGACTAGCGGTCTACAATGAGCAGTTCTTC.